The TCR beta chain described here comes from a study of PD-L1 blockade in urothelial cancer. As for the study in general: Of prior chemotherapy regimens, patients had received between 0 and 3.

Time point here: pretreatment peripheral blood. Every patient provided from 1 to 8 samples, collected pretreatment and on-treatment. Some clones are missing from TCRdb's copy, which holds only in-frame ones; the method was immunoSEQ multiplex PCR. The data contain roughly 67,000 clones, about 86% of them singletons. V dropped 11 bases and J dropped 2 bases, with 13 bases sitting between them. CDR1 MRHNA and CDR2 SNTAGT come from the germline V gene. The CDR3 loop spans 13 amino acids. The material was PBMCs, obtained around atezolizumab (anti-PD-L1) treatment. The receptor comes from a man aged 60-69 years with urothelial cancer. The chain couples TRBV6-4 to TRBJ1-5, with D perhaps matching TRBD1 (6 bases). The CDR3 sequence is CAAYNRGNQPQHF. In nucleotides, the CDR3 is TGTGCCGCTTATAACAGGGGCAATCAGCCCCAGCATTTT.